The 30 T cell receptor beta chains below all came from one sample that was sequenced in a study of glioma-infiltrating T cells. Using RNA template, CDR3s of TCR alpha and beta were amplified with iRepertoire arm-PCR. TCRdb redid the calling of the multiplex PCR reads with MiXCR, one entry per CDR3 protein. This sample yields under 200,000 distinct CDR3 sequences, of which around 40% are seen a single time; roughly 5.2% belongs to the top ten. Material: glioma tissue, nonneoplastic brain tissue, or PBMCs (not recorded which). These receptors originate from a human donor with low-grade glioma or glioblastoma, undergoing nonglioma brain surgery, or in good health (not recorded which).

V usage is TRBV7-9 and J usage is TRBJ1-2; D ambiguous. The CDR3 totals 12 residues. In germline, CDR1 is SEHNR, CDR2 FQNEAQ (reference sequence). V lost 1 base to trimming and J lost 8 bases, with 8 bases between them. This CDR3 is CASSLVVEGYTF. Written as DNA, the CDR3 is TGTGCCAGCAGCTTAGTAGTTGAGGGCTACACCTTC.

The table lists this clonotype with a few counts. The gene calls are TRBV14 and TRBJ2-5; 7 nucleotides agree with TRBD2. This CDR3 region has 16 residues. With 2 bases clipped from V and 5 bases from J, the junction kept 11 bases outside the gene matches. The germline V gene encodes CDR1 SGHDN and CDR2 FVKESK. The CDR3 region has the DNA TGTGCCAGCAGCCAATATGCGGGAGAGGTTCACGAGACCCAGTACTTC. Protein product: CASSQYAGEVHETQYF.

This clonotype has at least ten counts. The chain couples TRBV29-1 to TRBJ1-1, with unresolved D. V was trimmed by 4 bases and J by 1 base, leaving 7 bases between them. The germline CDR1 and CDR2 sequences are SQVTM and ANQGSEA. The CDR3 contains 12 residues. Here the CDR3 DNA reads TGCAGCGTTGGGACGGGGAACACTGAAGCTTTCTTT. Amino acid sequence: CSVGTGNTEAFF.

This clonotype occurred a few times. This sequence joins TRBV10-1 and TRBJ1-3; no clear D. Germline V CDR1 and CDR2: WNHNN, SYGVQD (reference sequence). Trimming removed 0 bases at V and 3 bases at J, with 3 bases between. The CDR3 has 13 residues. This chain's CDR3 is CASSESGGNTIYF. The CDR3 DNA follows: TGCGCCAGCAGTGAGTCGGGTGGAAACACCATATATTTT.

About this clonotype: This could be a read error, since a much larger clone is one nucleotide away. J is TRBJ2-7 and V is TRBV28; unclear D gene. This CDR3 contains 12 residues. Trimming removed 7 bases at V and 5 bases at J, with 12 bases between. The germline CDR1 and CDR2 sequences are MDHEN and SYDVKM. CDR3 amino acids: CASNSLPNEQYF. The DNA of the CDR3 is TGTGCCAGCAACAGCCTTCCCAACGAGCAGTACTTC. The complete variable domain, with remaining parts taken from reference TRBV28 and TRBJ2-7, reads DVKVTQSSRYLVKRTGEKVFLECVQDMDHENMFWYRQDPGLGLRLIYFSYDVKMKEKGDIPEGYSVSREKKERFSLILESASTNQTSMYLCASNSLPNEQYFGPGTRLTVT.

The chain is built from TRBV3-1 and TRBJ1-4; no clear D gene. The CDR3 contains 14 residues. CDR1 is LGHDT, CDR2 YNNKEL, per germline (reference sequence). V dropped 0 bases and J dropped 4 bases, with 6 bases sitting between them. This CDR3 is CASSQDTVNEKLFF. CDR3 DNA: TGTGCCAGCAGCCAAGACACAGTTAATGAAAAACTGTTTTTT.

V usage is TRBV2 and J usage is TRBJ2-3; D may correspond to TRBD1 or TRBD2 (5 bases each). The CDR3 sequence is 15 residues long. The germline CDR1 and CDR2 sequences are SNHLY and FYNNEI. The V end was cut by 3 bases, the J end by 0 bases, with 10 bases between. The CDR3 is CASSEEAGSTDTQYF. CDR3 sequence (DNA): TGTGCCAGCAGTGAGGAGGCAGGGAGCACAGATACGCAGTATTTT.

This clonotype was seen a few times. A much larger clone is a single base away; this may be a read error. The chain carries TRBV20-1 and TRBJ2-1; 11 bases line up with TRBD2. Germline CDR1 and CDR2: DFQATT and SNEGSKA (reference sequence). The CDR3 has 17 amino acids. CDR3 residues: CSATGTSGPSSYNEQLF. CDR3 sequence (DNA): TGCAGTGCAACCGGGACTAGCGGTCCGAGCTCCTACAATGAGCAGCTCTTC.

For this clonotype: Since a much larger clone is just one base distant, this may be a read error. The chain combines TRBV11-2 with TRBJ1-1; the D gene is possibly TRBD1 (5 bases). V lost 1 base, J lost 6 bases, and 9 bases lay in between. The CDR3 has 13 amino acids. Germline-derived CDR1 and CDR2 are SGHAT and FQNNGV. The CDR3 here is CASSLVTDSEAFF. The CDR3 DNA reads TGTGCCAGCAGCTTAGTGACAGACTCTGAAGCTTTCTTT.

This clonotype has only a few counts. The chain couples TRBV2 to TRBJ2-3; perhaps TRBD1 as D (5 bases). The germline V gene encodes CDR1 SNHLY and CDR2 FYNNEI. This CDR3 contains 12 residues. V shed 5 bases and J shed 4 bases, with 7 bases lying between them. The DNA of the CDR3 is TGTGCCAGCAGTCAGGGCCCAGATACGCAGTATTTT. Translating it yields CASSQGPDTQYF.

This clonotype was detected many times. The V gene is TRBV20-1, the J gene TRBJ1-2; D possibly corresponds to TRBD1 (5 bases). Germline CDR1 and CDR2: DFQATT and SNEGSKA (reference sequence). This CDR3 has 13 residues. V lost 5 bases, J lost 5 bases, and 15 bases lay in between. The CDR3 DNA reads TGCAGTGCTGCGGACACGGCGCGGTATGGCTACACCTTC. Residues: CSAADTARYGYTF.

The V and J genes are TRBV5-5 and TRBJ2-5; 9 nucleotides agree with TRBD1. Unmatched junction bases numbered 14, after V lost 6 bases and J lost 5 bases. Germline V gives CDR1 SGHKS, CDR2 YYEKEE (reference sequence). This CDR3 comprises 16 residues. In DNA form, the CDR3 reads TGTGCCAGCACCGGGACAGGGACCTACTCCGGTGAGACCCAGTACTTC. This sequence encodes CASTGTGTYSGETQYF.

This clonotype was recorded a few times. The CDR3 DNA reads TGCGCCAGCAGGTCGGAGAGTGGGGCAGATACGCAGTATTTT. Translated: CASRSESGADTQYF. The J gene is TRBJ2-3, the V gene TRBV5-1; D is undetermined. CDR1 is SGHRS and CDR2 is YFSETQ in the germline V gene. The V gene lost 5 bases and the J gene lost 4 bases, with 14 bases spanning the gap. This CDR3 spans 14 amino acids.

About this clonotype itself: The junction shows a germline mismatch at one end, possibly a read error. The genes are TRBV7-9 and TRBJ2-3; D gene ambiguous. From germline, CDR1 is SEHNR and CDR2 FQNEAQ (reference sequence). The length of the CDR3 is 12 residues. The DNA for the CDR3 is TGTGCCAGCAGCTTCTCTGGGGATAAGCAGTATTTT. This codes for CASSFSGDKQYF.

CDR3 sequence: CSARDMSQHTGFGDTQYF. The CDR3 nucleotides read TGCAGTGCTAGAGATATGAGTCAACATACAGGGTTTGGAGATACGCAGTATTTT. The chain uses TRBV20-1 and TRBJ2-3; a weak D match, TRBD1 (6 bases). CDR3 length: 18 residues. The V gene's germline CDR1 is DFQATT and CDR2 SNEGSKA (reference sequence). V lost 0 bases and J 5 bases, leaving 24 bases between the germline ends.

This clonotype was recorded many times. The chain is built from TRBV27 and TRBJ1-3; D is unresolved. The CDR3 loop spans 16 amino acids. Germline CDR1 is MNHEY and CDR2 is SMNVEV (reference sequence). V was trimmed by 0 bases and J by 2 bases, leaving 11 bases between them. DNA of the CDR3: TGTGCCAGCAGTTTATCGCCAGGCTTGCCTGGAAACACCATATATTTT. The encoded protein is CASSLSPGLPGNTIYF.

This clonotype was counted ten times or more. V is TRBV7-8 and J is TRBJ2-1; D remains unclear. The CDR3 is 16 residues long. Between the trimmed V and J ends, which lost 2 bases and 8 bases, there was a span of 19 bases. Germline CDR1 is SGHVS and CDR2 is FQNEAQ. For the CDR3, the DNA is TGTGCCAGCAGCTTATTTGGAGCCGGGCCCCAAGATGAGCAGTTCTTC. Its protein is CASSLFGAGPQDEQFF.

This chain connects TRBV29-1 to TRBJ1-1, with D perhaps matching TRBD1 (5 bases). V shed 4 bases and J shed 6 bases, with 12 bases lying between them. The CDR3 spans 12 residues. Germline V CDR1 and CDR2: SQVTM, ANQGSEA. The CDR3 coding sequence is TGCAGCGTTGGTCGGGCAGGGTCTGAAGCTTTCTTT. Amino acid sequence: CSVGRAGSEAFF.

The rearrangement uses TRBV2 and TRBJ1-5; no clear D gene. Trimming removed 8 bases at V and 3 bases at J, with 14 bases between. The germline CDR1 and CDR2 sequences are SNHLY and FYNNEI. This CDR3 is built from 14 residues. CDR3 loop: CASACTVDNQPQHF. The DNA of the CDR3 is TGTGCCAGCGCTTGTACAGTGGACAATCAGCCCCAGCATTTT.

Note on this clonotype: Possible read error: a much larger clone is one base away. Here the CDR3 omits its conserved ending phenylalanine or tryptophan, so a read error is the likely source. The V call is TRBV6-2 or TRBV6-3, the J call TRBJ2-1; no clear D. CDR3 length equals 14 residues. Germline V gene sequence: CDR1 MNHEY, CDR2 SVGEGT. Written as DNA, the CDR3 is TGTGCCACCAGTCCGGCAAGTACCTACAATGAGCAGTTCTTA. Its protein is CATSPASTYNEQFL.

Note on this clonotype: Relative to the germline gene, one junction end is altered; a read error may explain this. This rearrangement joins TRBV20-1 to TRBJ1-6, with TRBD1 identical over 10 bases. This CDR3 is built from 17 residues. Germline CDR1 is DFQATT and CDR2 is SNEGSKA (reference sequence). In DNA form, the CDR3 reads TGCAGTGCTGGAGATCTATCCCGGACAGGGGGTAATTCACCCCTCCACTTT. Translated: CSAGDLSRTGGNSPLHF.

Of note for this clonotype: A much larger clone lies a single base off, so this may be a read error. V gene TRBV20-1 combines with J gene TRBJ2-3; 10 nucleotides line up with TRBD2. This CDR3 is 17 amino acids long. Germline V CDR1 and CDR2: DFQATT, SNEGSKA (reference sequence). The V and J ends lost 0 bases and 2 bases, in that order; junction bases with no gene match: 8. The CDR3 region has the DNA TGCAGTGCTAGAGAGATTATACTAGCGGGGCTCACAGATACGCAGTATTTT. It codes for CSAREIILAGLTDTQYF.

A remark on this clonotype: This may arise from a read error, as a much more abundant clone is one base away. This CDR3 is missing its conserved last phenylalanine or tryptophan, likely due to a read error. The rearrangement joins TRBV12-3 or TRBV12-4 to TRBJ1-2, with D hard to call. The CDR3 spans 14 residues. V lost 3 bases, J lost 3 bases, and 11 bases lay in between. CDR3 in DNA: TGTGCCAGCAGTTTTGGCAGGCCCTACTATGGCTACACCTTA. Protein: CASSFGRPYYGYTL.

The gene calls are TRBV6-4 and TRBJ2-3; 9 nucleotides line up with TRBD2. The V segment lost 4 bases and the J segment 5 bases; nucleotides outside the gene matches: 7. Germline CDR1 and CDR2: MRHNA and SNTAGT. The CDR3 has 15 residues. CDR3 protein: CASSVSSGSGDTQYF. CDR3 coding DNA: TGTGCCAGCAGTGTTAGTAGCGGGAGCGGAGATACGCAGTATTTT.

There are many counts of this clonotype. The chain carries TRBV28 and TRBJ2-5; D uncertain. V was pared by 5 bases and J by 5 bases, with 12 bases between. This CDR3 has 13 residues. In germline, CDR1 is MDHEN, CDR2 SYDVKM. CDR3 protein: CASSPRSFETQYF. CDR3 DNA: TGTGCCAGCAGTCCACGGAGTTTCGAGACCCAGTACTTC.

This clonotype has ten or more counts. The V call is TRBV6-1, the J call TRBJ1-1; TRBD1 matches 10 bases. The CDR3 runs 17 residues. Losses at the gene ends were 2 bases for V and 1 base for J; bases not matched to a gene: 7. CDR1 MNHNS and CDR2 SASEGT come from the germline V gene. The CDR3 DNA reads as TGTGCCAGCAGTGAAACACCGGGACAGGGGCCGAACACTGAAGCTTTCTTT. Protein sequence: CASSETPGQGPNTEAFF.

This clonotype was seen ten or more times. The chain links TRBV6-1 to TRBJ2-3; 10 nucleotides match TRBD1. The germline CDR1 and CDR2 sequences are MNHNS and SASEGT. The junction had 7 bases not matched to a gene; V was cut back by 6 bases and J by 4 bases. The CDR3 extends over 15 amino acids. The CDR3 DNA sequence: TGTGCCAGCAGACAAGACAGGGGGCTCGCAGATACGCAGTATTTT. Encoded protein: CASRQDRGLADTQYF.

To note about this clonotype: Since a much larger clone is just one base distant, this may be a read error. The genes are TRBV28 and TRBJ2-1, with 12 positions matching TRBD2. The CDR3 totals 17 residues. J lost 6 bases, V lost 5 bases, and 11 bases had no gene match. CDR1 is MDHEN and CDR2 is SYDVKM in the germline V gene. Written as DNA, the CDR3 is TGTGCCAGCAGTCCGATCGCCGTGACTAGCGGGGGCAATGAGCAGTTCTTC. Its protein product is CASSPIAVTSGGNEQFF.

Comments on this clonotype: A much larger clone differs by one base, so this may be a read error. The chain is built from TRBV28 and TRBJ2-1; D uncertain. Germline CDR1 and CDR2: MDHEN and SYDVKM. Trimming took off 4 bases at V and 7 bases at J, with 11 bases between the two ends. This CDR3 has 13 amino acids. CDR3 coding DNA: TGTGCCAGCAGTTGTACACTCGCAAATGAGCAGTTCTTC. As protein: CASSCTLANEQFF.

This clonotype was seen a handful of times. Germline and junction disagree at one end, which may indicate a read error. CDR3 nucleotides: TGTGCCAGCAGCCCCGATGAGATGCTGCTTTTT. It translates to CASSPDEMLLF. The chain has TRBV7-9 and TRBJ2-2; no clear D. The CDR3 runs to 11 residues. CDR1 SEHNR and CDR2 FQNEAQ come from the germline V gene (reference sequence).